This entry lists 9 T cell receptor beta chains sequenced from one sample in a study of T-cell reconstitution after alpha-beta-depleted transplantation in children. Preparation of the TCRbeta library used unique molecular identifiers. MiXCR, applied by TCRdb to the PCR reads, yields one record per CDR3 protein. The sample includes about 540,000 distinct CDR3 sequences, around 18% seen only once; the top ten take 3.3%. The input for sequencing was PBMCs from the stem cell graft donor, taken from the stem cell graft. These TCRs come from a human donor who donated a stem cell graft to a child with acute lymphoblastic leukemia.

In this sample, this clonotype turned up many times. The chain carries TRBV2 and TRBJ2-7, with D possibly being TRBD1 (6 bases). The CDR3 loop spans 13 amino acids. CDR1 and CDR2 (germline): SNHLY, FYNNEI. The V and J ends lost 5 bases and 3 bases respectively, with 11 bases between them. The CDR3 bases are TGTGCCAGCAGTCCAGGACAGTTCTACGAGCAGTACTTC. Translating it yields CASSPGQFYEQYF.

In its sample, this clonotype was seen a few times. This chain links TRBV5-1 with TRBJ2-2; D not certain. Germline V gene lookup returns CDR1 SGHRS and CDR2 YFSETQ. This CDR3 has 15 residues. V dropped 0 bases and J dropped 3 bases, with 9 bases sitting between them. DNA for the CDR3: TGCGCCAGCAGCTTGGTGGGCGTTCACACCGGGGAGCTGTTTTTT. It specifies CASSLVGVHTGELFF.

Many counts were recorded for this clonotype. V is TRBV5-1 and J is TRBJ1-4; no definite D call. V lost 4 bases, J lost 8 bases, and 18 bases lay in between. CDR3 size: 15 residues. CDR1 is SGHRS and CDR2 is YFSETQ in the germline V gene. The CDR3 DNA is TGCGCCAGCAGCCCCCCGAATGAGTCGGGGGAAAAACTGTTTTTT. Translating gives CASSPPNESGEKLFF.

This clonotype was observed a handful of times. The rearrangement uses TRBV15 and TRBJ2-3; a weak D match, TRBD1 (5 bases). V was clipped by 0 bases and J by 5 bases, with 6 bases between them. CDR1 is LNHNV and CDR2 is YYDKDF in the germline V gene (reference sequence). The CDR3 is 13 amino acids. DNA for the CDR3: TGTGCCACCAGCAGAGATAGGGGAGATACGCAGTATTTT. Amino acid sequence: CATSRDRGDTQYF.

V is TRBV29-1 and J is TRBJ2-1; 11 bases are a match to TRBD2. V gave up 4 bases and J gave up 6 bases; unmatched junction bases: 2. Germline V gene lookup returns CDR1 SQVTM and CDR2 ANQGSEA. CDR3 length: 13 residues. The CDR3 nucleotides read TGCAGCGTTGGTAGCGGGAGGGCCAATGAGCAGTTCTTC. Amino acids: CSVGSGRANEQFF.

The chain employs TRBV3-1 and TRBJ2-1, with D maybe TRBD2 (6 bases). V lost 6 bases to trimming and J lost 0 bases, with 21 bases between them. CDR3 size: 18 residues. The V gene's germline CDR1 is LGHDT and CDR2 YNNKEL (reference sequence). CDR3 region: CASSFPPSGLSSYNEQFF. As DNA, the CDR3 is TGTGCCAGCAGTTTTCCCCCCAGCGGGTTAAGCTCCTACAATGAGCAGTTCTTC.

The table lists this clonotype with a few counts. This rearrangement joins TRBV5-1 to TRBJ2-7; possible D gene TRBD2, 5 bases. CDR1 and CDR2 (germline): SGHRS, YFSETQ. There are 13 residues in the CDR3. The V end was cut by 1 base, the J end by 2 bases, with 7 bases between. For the CDR3, the DNA is TGCGCCAGCAGCTTGAAACTAGCCTACGAGCAGTACTTC. It is translated as CASSLKLAYEQYF.

The CDR3 DNA follows: TGTGCCTGGAGTGTCGGACACTTCCATGGCTACACCTTC. Translating it yields CAWSVGHFHGYTF. The chain carries TRBV30 and TRBJ1-2; D may be TRBD1 (5 bases). Germline-derived CDR1 and CDR2 are GTSNPN and SVGIG (reference sequence). This CDR3 region has 13 residues. V shed 0 bases and J shed 6 bases, with 11 bases lying between them.

The chain carries TRBV27 and TRBJ2-1; D is ambiguous. CDR1 MNHEY and CDR2 SMNVEV come from the germline V gene (reference sequence). The CDR3 is made up of 14 amino acids. Trimming shortened V by 2 bases and J by 9 bases, and 14 bases separated the two germline ends. CDR3 region: CASSLVPRRLEQFF. CDR3 sequence (DNA): TGTGCCAGCAGTTTAGTCCCTAGGCGGCTTGAGCAGTTCTTC.